This entry concerns a single T cell receptor beta chain. As handled by the study authors: Estimation of nucleated cell counts relied on the amplification of reference gene primers. Here immunoSEQ multiplex PCR was the method, and the copy in TCRdb shows in-frame clones only, minus some. V and J calls and clone size are given by that table; D and trimming were obtained from the DNA. The sample carries about 270,000 clones, more than 70% recorded once. This CDR3 has 16 residues. CDR1 and CDR2 (germline): SNHLY, FYNNEI. Deletions cut 0 bases from V and 6 bases from J, with 15 bases between. This sample stems from a study of blood T cell repertoires in COVID-19. Overall study: Cohort 3 donors were reported recovered after two negative PCRs, clearance, or symptom resolution. Whether acute or convalescent, the COVID-19 samples came from the United States, Italy and Spain.

Sequences were obtained from PBMCs or T cells enriched from blood (not recorded which). This clonotype originated in a woman in her sixties in a cohort exposed to, infected with or recovered from COVID-19 (not recorded which). This chain links TRBV2 with TRBJ2-1; D might be TRBD2 (6 bases). Written as DNA, the CDR3 is TGTGCCAGCAGTGAAGCCCCCTGGCAGGAGGGCAATGAGCAGTTCTTC. It specifies CASSEAPWQEGNEQFF.